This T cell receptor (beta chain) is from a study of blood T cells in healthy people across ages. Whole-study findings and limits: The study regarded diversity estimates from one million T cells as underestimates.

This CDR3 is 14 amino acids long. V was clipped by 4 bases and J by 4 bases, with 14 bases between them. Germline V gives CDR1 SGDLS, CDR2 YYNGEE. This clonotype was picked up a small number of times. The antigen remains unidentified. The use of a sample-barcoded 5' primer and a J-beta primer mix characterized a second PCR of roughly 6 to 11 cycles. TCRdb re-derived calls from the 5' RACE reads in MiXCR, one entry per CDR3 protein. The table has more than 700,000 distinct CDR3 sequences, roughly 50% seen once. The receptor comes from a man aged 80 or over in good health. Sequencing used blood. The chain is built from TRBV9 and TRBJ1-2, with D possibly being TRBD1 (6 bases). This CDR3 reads CASSHRDGLYGYTF. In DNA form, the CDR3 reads TGTGCCAGCAGCCACAGGGACGGCCTCTATGGCTACACCTTC.